The entry below describes one T cell receptor beta chain. This clonotype was seen only a few times. The antigen this receptor binds is unknown. Base qualities are not recorded, but no much larger clone differs from it by a single base. This sample stems from a study of post-analysis software for immune sequencing data (dated by TCRdb to about 2015). Context from the whole study: Disease courses on record covered relapsing-remitting, secondary progressive and progressive-relapsing multiple sclerosis, though some patients had no subtype annotation. The patient repertoires were compared against fewer than twelve previously published healthy control repertoires obtained from donors aged roughly 6 to 28 years. A subset of samples was prepared in parallel using single-end sample barcoding, then pooled and co-amplified after Illumina adapter ligation. Beyond this particular receptor, the publication reports: The multiple sclerosis patient group was slightly younger than the control group. Multiple sclerosis patients had significantly lower normalized Chao1 diversity than controls, a result that suggests substantial peripheral T-cell clonal expansion. When samples were clustered directly using the F measure, samples prepared in the same batch co-clustered strongly, which prompted a batch-effect correction. Roughly 5 TRBV segments, including TRBV5-6, TRBV5-1 and TRBV20-1, were significantly more frequent in patients than controls.

TCR beta repertoires were profiled from peripheral blood of 13 young patients with multiple sclerosis to demonstrate the VDJtools post-analysis software. The multiple sclerosis patients were children and adolescents ranging in age from 6 to 15 years. Libraries were constructed by PCR. Sequencing used an Illumina HiSeq 2500. To reduce PCR and sequencing biases, unique molecular identifiers were built into the TCR beta cDNA libraries. Approximately 500,000 cDNA molecules were obtained per 1 to 10 million input T cells, so each molecule approximated one T cell. The patient libraries were prepared and sequenced with the same protocol used for the earlier healthy control dataset. Samples belonging to the same batch were prepared together, multiplexed and sequenced on a shared HiSeq lane. Concerning the study's data processing: Raw barcoded reads were processed with MIGEC, and single-read molecular identifier groups were discarded before consensus assembly and CDR3 extraction. VDJtools was used for post-analysis of the clonotype tables, with diversity normalized by down-sampling every dataset to the smallest sample size. In repertoire overlap clustering, CDR3 amino acid sequences, but not nucleotide sequences, were matched to correct batch-related cross-sample contamination. Using fastp at Q25 and MiXCR, TCRdb reprocessed the public reads and kept productive beta chains. A single entry per CDR3 protein holds the most common genes and DNA from its merged rows. The V and J calls and clone size come from TCRdb's table, not from the authors' own analysis. The sample contains 820,000 or so distinct CDR3 sequences, roughly 50% of them found a single time. Approximately 4.5% of the sample comes from the top ten.

The germline V gene yields SGHRS for CDR1 and YFSETQ for CDR2. V loses 0 bases at its end and J loses 8 bases; junction bases beyond the gene matches: 4. The CDR3 runs 14 residues from the cysteine to the phenylalanine. Only the CDR3 part of the read is kept: 42 bases, read in frame from the first base. The TCR was taken from a girl aged 10 to 17 with multiple sclerosis. Sequenced input: blood. The V gene is TRBV5-1 and the J gene is TRBJ2-1; TRBD2 lines up with 8 middle nucleotides. The sequence in DNA is TGCGCCAGCAGCTTGGTCCCCGGGGGGGATGAGCAGTTCTTC. Translated, it gives CASSLVPGGDEQFF. Here the CDR3 is joined to the reference TRBV5-1 and TRBJ2-1 genes, and the full variable domain is: KAGVTQTPRYLIKTRGQQVTLSCSPISGHRSVSWYQQTPGQGLQFLFEYFSETQRNKGNFPGRFSGRQFSNSRSEMNVSTLELGDSALYLCASSLVPGGDEQFFGPGTRLTVL.